The TCR beta chain under discussion was sequenced for a study of CD8+CD57+ T cells in acquired aplastic anemia. Study-level information: 3.2 ug was the average amount of DNA from sorted CD4+ and CD8+ cells. Findings and caveats of the study: Levels of CD8+ Simpson's diversity were not significantly distinct in patients versus controls. Patients and controls shared just under 30 CD8+ CDR3 sequences, highly expressed in patients.

The CDR3 sequence is 13 residues long. Unmatched junction bases numbered 7, after V lost 8 bases and J lost 1 base. From germline, CDR1 is SQVTM and CDR2 ANQGSEA. The use of genomic DNA as template underpinned the TCR beta VDJ and CDR3 profiling. Each CDR3 protein is one row after TCRdb ran MiXCR on the reads. The data contain around 68,000 distinct CDR3 sequences, 45% to 60% of them singletons. This clonotype turned up a few times. The antigen is undetermined. The rearrangement joins TRBV29-1 to TRBJ1-1; TRBD1 aligns across 7 bases. What was sequenced was sorted CD4+, CD8+, or CD8+CD57+ T cells (not recorded which) from PBMCs. The receptor was derived from a human donor in good health, serving as a control. CDR3 in amino acids: CSSSGQSNTEAFF. The CDR3 DNA reads as TGCAGCTCCTCGGGACAGTCGAACACTGAAGCTTTCTTT.